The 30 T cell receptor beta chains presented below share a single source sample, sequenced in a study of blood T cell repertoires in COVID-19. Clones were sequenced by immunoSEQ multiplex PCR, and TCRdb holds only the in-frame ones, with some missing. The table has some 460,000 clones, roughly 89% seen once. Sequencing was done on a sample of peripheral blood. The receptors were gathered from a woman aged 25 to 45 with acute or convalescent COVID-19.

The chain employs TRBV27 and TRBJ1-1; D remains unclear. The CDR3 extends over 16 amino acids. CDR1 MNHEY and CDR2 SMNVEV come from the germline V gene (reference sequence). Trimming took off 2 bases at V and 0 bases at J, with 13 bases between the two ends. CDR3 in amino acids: CASSLEGRNMNTEAFF. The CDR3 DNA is TGTGCCAGCAGTTTAGAGGGCAGGAACATGAACACTGAAGCTTTCTTT.

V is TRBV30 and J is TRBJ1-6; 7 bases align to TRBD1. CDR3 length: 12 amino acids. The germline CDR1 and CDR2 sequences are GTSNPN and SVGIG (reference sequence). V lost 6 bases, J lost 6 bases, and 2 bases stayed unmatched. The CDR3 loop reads CACRDSNSPLHF. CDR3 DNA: TGTGCCTGCCGGGACAGTAATTCACCCCTCCACTTT.

Here the CDR3 DNA reads TGTGCCAGCACCGGAGGGTACGAGCAGTACTTC. Protein sequence: CASTGGYEQYF. This chain joins TRBV6-5 and TRBJ2-7; perhaps TRBD2 as D (6 bases). Germline V gene lookup returns CDR1 MNHEY and CDR2 SVGAGI. CDR3 length: 11 amino acids. Trimming removed 7 bases at V and 4 bases at J, with 8 bases between.

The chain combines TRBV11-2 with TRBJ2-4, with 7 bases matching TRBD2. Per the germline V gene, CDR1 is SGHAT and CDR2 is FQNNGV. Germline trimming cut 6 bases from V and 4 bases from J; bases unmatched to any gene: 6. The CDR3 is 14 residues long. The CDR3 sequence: CASSPAGPKNIQYF. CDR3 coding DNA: TGTGCCAGCAGTCCAGCGGGGCCAAAAAACATTCAGTACTTC. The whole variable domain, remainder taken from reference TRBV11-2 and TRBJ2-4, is EAGVAQSPRYKIIEKRQSVAFWCNPISGHATLYWYQQILGQGPKLLIQFQNNGVVDDSQLPKDRFSAERLKGVDSTLKIQPAKLEDSAVYLCASSPAGPKNIQYFGAGTRLSVL.

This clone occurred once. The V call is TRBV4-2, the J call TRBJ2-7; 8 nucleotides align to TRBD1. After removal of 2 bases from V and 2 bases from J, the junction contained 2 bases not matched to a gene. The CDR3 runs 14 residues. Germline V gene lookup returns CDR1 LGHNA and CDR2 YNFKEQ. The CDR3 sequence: CASSQRQGTYEQYF. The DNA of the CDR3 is TGTGCCAGCAGCCAACGACAGGGGACCTACGAGCAGTACTTC.

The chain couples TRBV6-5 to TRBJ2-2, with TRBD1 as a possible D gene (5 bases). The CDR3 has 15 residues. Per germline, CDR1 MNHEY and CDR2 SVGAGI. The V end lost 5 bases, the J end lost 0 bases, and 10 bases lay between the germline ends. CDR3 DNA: TGTGCCAGCAGTCGTAGACAGACGAACACCGGGGAGCTGTTTTTT. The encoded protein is CASSRRQTNTGELFF.

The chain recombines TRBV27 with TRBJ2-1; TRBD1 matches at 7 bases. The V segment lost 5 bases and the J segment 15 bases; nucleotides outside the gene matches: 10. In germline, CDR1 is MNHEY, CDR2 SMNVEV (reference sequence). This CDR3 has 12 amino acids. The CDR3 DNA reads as TGTGCCAGCAGTGCAACAGGGGACGTTTGGTTCTTC. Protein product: CASSATGDVWFF.

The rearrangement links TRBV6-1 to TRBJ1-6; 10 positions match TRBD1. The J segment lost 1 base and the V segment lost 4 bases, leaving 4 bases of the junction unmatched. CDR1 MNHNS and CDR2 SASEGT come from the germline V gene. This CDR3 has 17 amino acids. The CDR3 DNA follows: TGTGCCAGCAGTGCGCTGGACAGGGGGTCCTATAATTCACCCCTCCACTTT. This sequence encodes CASSALDRGSYNSPLHF.

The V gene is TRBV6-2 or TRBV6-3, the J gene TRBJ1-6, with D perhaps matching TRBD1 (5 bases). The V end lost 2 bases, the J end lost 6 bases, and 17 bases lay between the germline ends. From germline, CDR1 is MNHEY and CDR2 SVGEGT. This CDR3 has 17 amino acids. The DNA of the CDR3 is TGTGCCAGCAGTTACGAAGCCGGGGGAGGTAGTAATTCACCCCTCCACTTT. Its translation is CASSYEAGGGSNSPLHF.

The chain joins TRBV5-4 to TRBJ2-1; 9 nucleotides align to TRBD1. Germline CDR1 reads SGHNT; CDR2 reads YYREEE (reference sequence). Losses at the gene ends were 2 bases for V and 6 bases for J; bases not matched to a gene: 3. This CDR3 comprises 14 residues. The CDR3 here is CASSFPGQGNEQFF. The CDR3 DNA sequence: TGTGCCAGCAGCTTTCCGGGACAGGGCAATGAGCAGTTCTTC.

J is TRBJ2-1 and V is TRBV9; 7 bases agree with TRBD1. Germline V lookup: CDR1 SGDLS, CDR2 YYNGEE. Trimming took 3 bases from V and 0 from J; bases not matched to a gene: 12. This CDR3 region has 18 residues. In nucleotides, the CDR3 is TGTGCCAGCAGCGCAACAGGGGCCCTTTCTAGCTCCTACAATGAGCAGTTCTTC. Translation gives CASSATGALSSSYNEQFF.

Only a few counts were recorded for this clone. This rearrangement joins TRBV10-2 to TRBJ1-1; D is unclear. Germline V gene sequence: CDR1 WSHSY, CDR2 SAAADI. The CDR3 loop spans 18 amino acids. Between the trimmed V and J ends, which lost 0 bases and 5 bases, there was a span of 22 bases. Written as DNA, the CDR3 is TGCGCCAGCAGTGAGTCGACCCAGACTCATAGAGGGAAGACTGAAGCTTTCTTT. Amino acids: CASSESTQTHRGKTEAFF.

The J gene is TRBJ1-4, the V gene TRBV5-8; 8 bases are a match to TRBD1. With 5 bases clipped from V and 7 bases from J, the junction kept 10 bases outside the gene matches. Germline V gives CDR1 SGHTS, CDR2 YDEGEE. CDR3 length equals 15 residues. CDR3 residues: CASRRGQGSGEKLFF. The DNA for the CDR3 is TGTGCCAGCAGGCGAGGACAGGGTTCAGGTGAAAAACTGTTTTTT.

The CDR3 DNA reads TGTGCCAGCAGCCAAGGACAGGGTCTGAACTATGGCTACACCTTC. Translated: CASSQGQGLNYGYTF. V usage is TRBV7-9 and J usage is TRBJ1-2, with TRBD1 matching over 8 bases. The trim removed 5 bases at V and 2 bases at J, leaving 7 bases unmatched. The length of the CDR3 is 15 residues. Germline CDR1 reads SEHNR; CDR2 reads FQNEAQ (reference sequence).

CDR3 amino acids: CASSEGISAGGLEETQYF. The DNA for the CDR3 is TGTGCCAGCAGTGAAGGAATATCAGCGGGGGGGCTTGAAGAGACCCAGTACTTC. The chain employs TRBV2 and TRBJ2-5; 10 nucleotides align to TRBD2. The CDR3 contains 18 residues. CDR1 is SNHLY, CDR2 FYNNEI, per germline. V dropped 1 base and J dropped 3; count of bases not matched to a gene: 11. Using reference TRBV2 and TRBJ2-5 for the parts outside the CDR3, the full variable domain is EPEVTQTPSHQVTQMGQEVILRCVPISNHLYFYWYRQILGQKVEFLVSFYNNEISEKSEIFDDQFSVERPDGSNFTLKIRSTKLEDSAMYFCASSEGISAGGLEETQYFGPGTRLLVL.

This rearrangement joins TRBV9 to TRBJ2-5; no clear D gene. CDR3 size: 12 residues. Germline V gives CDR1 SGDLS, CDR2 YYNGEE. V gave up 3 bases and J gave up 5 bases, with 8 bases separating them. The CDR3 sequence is CASSGDSETQYF. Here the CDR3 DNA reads TGTGCCAGCAGCGGCGATAGTGAGACCCAGTACTTC.

The CDR3 here is CASSLRGRETQYF. CDR3 DNA sequence: TGTGCCAGCAGCTTGCGGGGTCGCGAGACCCAGTACTTC. This rearrangement joins TRBV5-4 to TRBJ2-5; tentatively, D is TRBD2 (5 bases). Trimming left V 1 base short and J 5 bases short, with 9 bases between. Per the germline V gene, CDR1 is SGHNT and CDR2 is YYREEE (reference sequence). This CDR3 spans 13 amino acids.

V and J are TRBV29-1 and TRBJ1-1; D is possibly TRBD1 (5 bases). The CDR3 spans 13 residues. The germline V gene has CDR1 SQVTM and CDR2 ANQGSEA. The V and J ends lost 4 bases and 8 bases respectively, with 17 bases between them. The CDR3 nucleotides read TGCAGCGTTGTTGGGCAGGGAAATTTAGAAGCTTTCTTT. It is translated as CSVVGQGNLEAFF.

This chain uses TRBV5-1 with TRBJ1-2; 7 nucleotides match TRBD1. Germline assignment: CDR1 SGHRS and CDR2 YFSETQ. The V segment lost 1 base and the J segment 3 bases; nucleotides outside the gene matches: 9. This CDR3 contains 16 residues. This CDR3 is CASSLQGGAEYYGYTF. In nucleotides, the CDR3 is TGCGCCAGCAGCTTGCAAGGGGGCGCAGAGTACTATGGCTACACCTTC.

The CDR3 sequence is CASSVFSGGAGTDTQYF. The CDR3 DNA reads TGTGCCAGCAGCGTATTTAGCGGGGGGGCAGGGACAGATACGCAGTATTTT. The gene calls are TRBV9 and TRBJ2-3; TRBD2 matches 11 bases. The V segment lost 1 base and the J segment 3 bases; nucleotides outside the gene matches: 7. The CDR3 spans 17 residues. The V gene's germline CDR1 is SGDLS and CDR2 YYNGEE.

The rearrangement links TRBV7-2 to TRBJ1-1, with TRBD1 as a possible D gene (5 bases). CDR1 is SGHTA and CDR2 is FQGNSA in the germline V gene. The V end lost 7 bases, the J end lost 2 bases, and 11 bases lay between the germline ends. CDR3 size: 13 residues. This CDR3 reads CASKDMTNTEAFF. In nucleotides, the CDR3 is TGTGCCAGCAAGGACATGACTAACACTGAAGCTTTCTTT. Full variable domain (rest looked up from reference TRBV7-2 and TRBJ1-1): GAGVSQSPSNKVTEKGKDVELRCDPISGHTALYWYRQSLGQGLEFLIYFQGNSAPDKSGLPSDRFSAERTGGSVSTLTIQRTQQEDSAVYLCASKDMTNTEAFFGQGTRLTVV.

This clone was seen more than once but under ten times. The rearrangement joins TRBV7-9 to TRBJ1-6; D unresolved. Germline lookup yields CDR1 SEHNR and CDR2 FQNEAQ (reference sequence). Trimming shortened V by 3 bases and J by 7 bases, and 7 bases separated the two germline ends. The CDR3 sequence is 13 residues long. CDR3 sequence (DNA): TGTGCCAGCAGCTTCGGTCTCAATTCACCCCTCCACTTT. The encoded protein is CASSFGLNSPLHF.

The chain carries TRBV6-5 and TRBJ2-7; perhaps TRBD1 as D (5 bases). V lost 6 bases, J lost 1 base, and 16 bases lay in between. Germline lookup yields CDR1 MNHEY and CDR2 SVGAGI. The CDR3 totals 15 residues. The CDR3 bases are TGTGCCAGCAGACGCACCGAAAAGGGGTCCTACGAGCAGTACTTC. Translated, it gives CASRRTEKGSYEQYF.

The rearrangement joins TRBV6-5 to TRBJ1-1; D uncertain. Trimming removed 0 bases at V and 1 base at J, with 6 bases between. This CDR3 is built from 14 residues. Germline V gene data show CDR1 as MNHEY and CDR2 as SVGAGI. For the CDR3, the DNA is TGTGCCAGCAGTTACTCCACACGGAACACTGAAGCTTTCTTT. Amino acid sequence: CASSYSTRNTEAFF.

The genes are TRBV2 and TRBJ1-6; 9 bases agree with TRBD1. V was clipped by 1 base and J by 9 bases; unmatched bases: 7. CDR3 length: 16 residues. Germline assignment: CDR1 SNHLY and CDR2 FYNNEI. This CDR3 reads CASSEGDRVGGSPLHF. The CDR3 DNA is TGTGCCAGCAGTGAAGGGGACAGGGTGGGTGGTTCACCCCTCCACTTT.

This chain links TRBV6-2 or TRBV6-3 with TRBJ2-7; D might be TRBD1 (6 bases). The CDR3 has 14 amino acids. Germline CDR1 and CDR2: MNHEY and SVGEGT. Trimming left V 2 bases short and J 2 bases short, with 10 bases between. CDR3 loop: CASSYDQGTYEQYF. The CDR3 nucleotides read TGTGCCAGCAGTTACGATCAGGGGACCTACGAGCAGTACTTC.

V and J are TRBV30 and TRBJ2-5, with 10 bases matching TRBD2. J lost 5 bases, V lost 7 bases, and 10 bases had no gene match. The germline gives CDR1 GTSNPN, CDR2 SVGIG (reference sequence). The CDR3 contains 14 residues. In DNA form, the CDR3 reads TGTGCCTACCAGCGGGGGGGGCTTGGGGAGACCCAGTACTTC. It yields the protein CAYQRGGLGETQYF.

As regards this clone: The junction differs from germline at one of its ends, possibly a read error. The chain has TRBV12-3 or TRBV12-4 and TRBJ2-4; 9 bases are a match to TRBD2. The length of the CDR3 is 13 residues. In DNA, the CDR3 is TGTGCCAGCAGTTCGGTCCCGGGACTAGCTTTCCACTTC. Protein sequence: CASSSVPGLAFHF.

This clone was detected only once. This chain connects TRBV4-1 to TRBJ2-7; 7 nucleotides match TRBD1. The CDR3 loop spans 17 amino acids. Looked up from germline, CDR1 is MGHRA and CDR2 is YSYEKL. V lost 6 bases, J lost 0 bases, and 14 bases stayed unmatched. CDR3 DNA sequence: TGCGCCAGCAGTTACAGGGGCGGACAGTTCGGCTCCTACGAGCAGTACTTC. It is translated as CASSYRGGQFGSYEQYF.

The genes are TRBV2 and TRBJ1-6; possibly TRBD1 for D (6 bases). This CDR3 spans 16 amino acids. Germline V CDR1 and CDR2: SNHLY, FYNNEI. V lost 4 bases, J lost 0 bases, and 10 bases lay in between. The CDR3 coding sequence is TGTGCCAGCAGTGTGACAGGCAGCTCCTATAATTCACCCCTCCACTTT. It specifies CASSVTGSSYNSPLHF.